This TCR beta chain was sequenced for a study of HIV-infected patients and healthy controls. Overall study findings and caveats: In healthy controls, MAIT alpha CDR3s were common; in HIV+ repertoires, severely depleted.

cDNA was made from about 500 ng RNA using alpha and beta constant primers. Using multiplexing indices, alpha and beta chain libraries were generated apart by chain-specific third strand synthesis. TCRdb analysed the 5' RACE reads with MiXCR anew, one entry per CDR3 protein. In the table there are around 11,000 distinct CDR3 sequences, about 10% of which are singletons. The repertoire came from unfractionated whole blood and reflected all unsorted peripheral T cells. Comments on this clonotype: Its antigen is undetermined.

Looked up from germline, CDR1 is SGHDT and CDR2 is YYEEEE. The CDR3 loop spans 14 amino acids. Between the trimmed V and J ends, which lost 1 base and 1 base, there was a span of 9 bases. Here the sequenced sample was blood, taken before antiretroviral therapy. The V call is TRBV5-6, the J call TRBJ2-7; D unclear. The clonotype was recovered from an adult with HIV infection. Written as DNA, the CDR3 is TGTGCCAGCAGCTTGTTAGGTTCTTCCTACGAGCAGTACTTC. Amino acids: CASSLLGSSYEQYF.